This section outlines one TCR beta chain sequence together with its context. The data belong to a study of blood T cell repertoires in COVID-19. The wider study: Italy, Spain and the United States were the sources of the convalescent and acute COVID-19 samples. PBMCs, B-cell-depleted T cells, or T cells provided the cDNA or gDNA that made up the material.

The authors' processing: Reference gene primer amplification gave nucleated cell count estimates. Sequenced by immunoSEQ multiplex PCR; TCRdb stores in-frame clones only, minus some. Clone size and the V and J calls come from that table; the DNA yielded D and trimming. The profile covers some 250,000 clones, with approximately 86% appearing a single time and more than 2.5% taken by the ten largest. Germline V lookup: CDR1 SNHLY, CDR2 FYNNEI. CDR3 size: 14 residues. The J segment lost 7 bases and the V segment lost 6 bases, leaving 11 bases of the junction unmatched. Source material: peripheral blood. The TCR comes from a woman aged 25 to 39 who had recovered from COVID-19. The gene calls are TRBV2 and TRBJ1-1, with 7 bases identical to TRBD1. CDR3 residues: CASRQSGQWDEAFF. The CDR3 DNA reads TGTGCCAGCAGGCAATCGGGACAGTGGGATGAAGCTTTCTTT.